This TCR beta chain comes out of a study of T cell repertoires in cytomegalovirus infection. The CDR3 consists of 16 residues. Trimming took 5 bases from V and 5 from J; bases not matched to a gene: 11. Germline V gene sequence: CDR1 SGHRS, CDR2 YFSETQ. TCRdb passed the reads through MiXCR, listing each CDR3 protein once. The sample consists of around 440,000 distinct CDR3 sequences, 11% of them appearing once. In its sample, this clonotype was seen many times. The clonotype was recovered from a human donor in good health (CMV status not recorded). Some clones in this sample may be carry-over from other donors' samples. J is TRBJ1-1 and V is TRBV5-1, with TRBD1 identical over 11 bases. Sequencing was done on a sample of PBMCs. Here the CDR3 reads CASRSGGDRGETEAFF. As DNA, the CDR3 is TGCGCCAGCAGGTCCGGGGGGGACAGGGGGGAAACTGAAGCTTTCTTT.